This T cell receptor beta chain was identified during a study of metastatic and nonmetastatic thyroid tumors (dated by TCRdb to the early 2020s). Notes on the research overall: The researchers compared repertoires between peripheral blood samples and tumor or nodule tissue samples from patients with malignant or benign thyroid disease. What the work shows at the level of the full study, not this receptor alone: TCR beta diversity was reported as significantly higher in malignant tumors than in benign nodules, in both blood and tumor samples.

Library preparation employed PCR. Sequencing was performed on an Illumina HiSeq 4000. High-throughput sequencing was used to profile the TCR beta-chain CDR3 region of every patient. Per the original workflow: Drawing on CDR3 differences between clinicopathological groups, the researchers built a classifier meant to tell apart patients with distant-metastatic papillary thyroid cancer. The Shannon index was used to measure repertoire diversity, and the Morisita-Horn index was used to measure how similar tumor and blood repertoires were. The public reads were run again by TCRdb, first through fastp at Q25 and then through MiXCR, and only productive beta chains were kept. None of the V and J calls come from the authors' own analysis; TCRdb made them. The sample contains 15,000 or so clones, under 30% of them found a single time. The biggest ten clones account for 22% of the sample. V loses 0 bases of germline sequence and J loses 0 bases, and the interval between the two ends is 9 bases. The CDR3 contains 14 residues, cysteine and phenylalanine counted. Only CDR3 DNA remains: 42 bases, in frame from the first base. The germline V gene encodes CDR1 GTSNPN and CDR2 SVGIG (reference sequence).

No patient had received any treatment before thyroid surgery. Using T-cell receptor beta sequencing, the study looked back at clinical samples from patients collected from the early 2010s to the late 2010s. This clone is described as medium-sized (0.01 to 0.1%). This receptor's antigen is unknown. Within one base of it there is no much larger clone, and no base qualities were kept. The chain links TRBV30 with TRBJ2-7, with no confident D gene call. The specimen sequenced was tumor tissue. The receptor was derived from a female donor with papillary thyroid cancer or a benign thyroid nodule (not recorded which). Some clones in this sample may be carry-over from other donors' samples. The CDR3 in this case is CAWSVGRSSYEQYF. The DNA sequence follows: TGTGCCTGGAGTGTGGGCAGGAGCTCCTACGAGCAGTACTTC.